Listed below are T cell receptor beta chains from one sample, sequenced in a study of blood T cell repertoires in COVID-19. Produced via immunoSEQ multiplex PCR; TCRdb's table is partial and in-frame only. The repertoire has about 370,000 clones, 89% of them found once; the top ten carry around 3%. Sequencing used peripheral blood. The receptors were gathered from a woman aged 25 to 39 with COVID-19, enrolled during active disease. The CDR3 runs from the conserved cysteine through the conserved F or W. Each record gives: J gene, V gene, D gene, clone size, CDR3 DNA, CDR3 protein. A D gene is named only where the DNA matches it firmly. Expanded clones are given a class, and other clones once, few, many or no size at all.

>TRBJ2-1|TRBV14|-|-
TGTGCCAGCAGCCAAGATAGGCCCAGGCTACACAATGAGCAGTTCTTC
CASSQDRPRLHNEQFF
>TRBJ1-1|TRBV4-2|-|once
TGTGCCAGCAGCCTCTGGGAGGTCCGGCTGAACACTGAAGCTTTCTTT
CASSLWEVRLNTEAFF
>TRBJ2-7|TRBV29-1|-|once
TGCAGCGCCAGTTACAGGGACGAGCAGTACTTC
CSASYRDEQYF
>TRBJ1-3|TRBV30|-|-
TGTGCCTGGAGTGTAGACTCAGGGTTTGGCATATATTTT
CAWSVDSGFGIYF
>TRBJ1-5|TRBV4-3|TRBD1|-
TGCGCCAGCAGCCAGGAGACAGGGAGGTCACAGCCCCAGCATTTT
CASSQETGRSQPQHF
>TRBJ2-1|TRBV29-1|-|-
TGCAGCGTATCTAGGGGAACCTCCTACAATGAGCAGTTCTTC
CSVSRGTSYNEQFF
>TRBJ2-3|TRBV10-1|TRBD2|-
TGCGCCAGCAGTGAAAAGCGGGAGGTTTGGAGCACAGATACGCAGTATTTT
CASSEKREVWSTDTQYF
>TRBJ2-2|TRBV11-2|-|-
TGTGCCAGCAGCTTAGGGCCGGCAGGATGGGAGCTGTTTTTT
CASSLGPAGWELFF
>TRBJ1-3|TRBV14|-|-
TGTGCCAGCAGCCAAGGTCTCACACCCTCTGGAAACACCATATATTTT
CASSQGLTPSGNTIYF
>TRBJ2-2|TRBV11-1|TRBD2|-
TGTGCCAGCAGCTTAAGGCGGGGGGCCGGGGAGCTGTTTTTT
CASSLRRGAGELFF
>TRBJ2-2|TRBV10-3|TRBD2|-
TGTGCCATCAGTGAGAGGGAGGGCGGCTACACCGGGGAGCTGTTTTTT
CAISEREGGYTGELFF
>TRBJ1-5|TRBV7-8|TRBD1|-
TGTGCCAGCAGCTCCTTCCCAGGGGGTAATAATCAGCCCCAGCATTTT
CASSSFPGGNNQPQHF
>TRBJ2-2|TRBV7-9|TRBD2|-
TGTGCCAGCAGGGGGTGGCGGGAGATGACCCCCGGGGAGCTGTTTTTT
CASRGWREMTPGELFF
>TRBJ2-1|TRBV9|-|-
TGTGCCAGCAGCGTGGGAGCGATTGGGGGCCCCTACAATGAGCAGTTCTTC
CASSVGAIGGPYNEQFF
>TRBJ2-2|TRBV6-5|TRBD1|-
TGTGCCAGCAGTTGGGGGACAGCGAACACCGGGGAGCTGTTTTTT
CASSWGTANTGELFF
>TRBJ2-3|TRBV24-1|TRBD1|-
TGTGCCACCAGTGATAGGACAGGGAAAGAGGGACGCACAGATACGCAGTATTTT
CATSDRTGKEGRTDTQYF
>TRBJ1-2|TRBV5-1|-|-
TGCGCCAGCAGCTTGAATCGGGATGGCTACACCTTC
CASSLNRDGYTF
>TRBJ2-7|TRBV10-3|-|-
TGTGCCATCAGTGACCCCGGGGAGGCAAGAGAGCAGTACTTC
CAISDPGEAREQYF
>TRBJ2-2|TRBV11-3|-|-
TGTGCCAGCAGCCAAGGTAGCCCCGCCGGGGAGCTGTTTTTT
CASSQGSPAGELFF
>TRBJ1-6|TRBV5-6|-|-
TGTGCCAGCAGCTTTATGGACAGAAGTTCACCCCTCCACTTT
CASSFMDRSSPLHF